The 14 T cell receptor beta chains reported below all come from one sample, sequenced in a study of CD4 T cells in relation to SARS-CoV-2 and coronaviruses. Their recognized antigens are unknown. Sequenced by immunoSEQ multiplex PCR; TCRdb stores in-frame clones only, minus some. The data show approximately 25,000 clones, more than 60% seen once. Unexposed donor CD4+ T cells date from about 2011-2018, before the COVID-19 pandemic. Isolation of CD4+ T cells took place after about 9 days in culture. Sample: CD4+ T cells from PBMCs, cultured in vitro. All receptors derive from a human donor in good health.

The chain couples TRBV7-2 to TRBJ1-2; tentative D call: TRBD1 (5 bases). Germline values: CDR1 SGHTA, CDR2 FQGNSA. V lost 2 bases and J lost 1, with 14 bases in between. The CDR3 length is 16 residues. CDR3 in DNA: TGTGCCAGCAGCTTACGTTCGACAGATTTTAACTATGGCTACACCTTC. It translates to CASSLRSTDFNYGYTF. The whole variable domain, filled in from reference TRBV7-2 and TRBJ1-2, reads GAGVSQSPSNKVTEKGKDVELRCDPISGHTALYWYRQSLGQGLEFLIYFQGNSAPDKSGLPSDRFSAERTGGSVSTLTIQRTQQEDSAVYLCASSLRSTDFNYGYTFGSGTRLTVV.

This chain links TRBV6-5 with TRBJ2-7, with 9 bases matching TRBD2. Germline CDR1 MNHEY, CDR2 SVGAGI. This CDR3 spans 15 amino acids. The V and J ends lost 5 bases and 0 bases, in that order; junction bases with no gene match: 5. CDR3: CASSQTSGYSYEQYF. The CDR3 DNA follows: TGTGCCAGCAGTCAGACTAGCGGCTACTCCTACGAGCAGTACTTC.

J is TRBJ2-1 and V is TRBV7-2; D not resolved. This CDR3 spans 12 amino acids. The germline V gene encodes CDR1 SGHTA and CDR2 FQGNSA. V was shortened by 5 bases and J by 5 bases, with 7 bases between the two germline ends. The CDR3 bases are TGTGCCAGCAGCAGGTTCCACAATGAGCAGTTCTTC. Encoded protein: CASSRFHNEQFF. The whole variable domain, filled in from reference TRBV7-2 and TRBJ2-1, reads GAGVSQSPSNKVTEKGKDVELRCDPISGHTALYWYRQSLGQGLEFLIYFQGNSAPDKSGLPSDRFSAERTGGSVSTLTIQRTQQEDSAVYLCASSRFHNEQFFGPGTRLTVL.

This chain joins TRBV3-1 (or the pseudogene TRBV3-2) and TRBJ2-3; D is undetermined. Germline CDR1 LGHDT, CDR2 YNNKEL (reference sequence). Trimming removed 3 bases from V and 2 bases from J, with 6 bases in between. The CDR3 contains 13 residues. CDR3 sequence reads: CASSQGNTDTQYF. As DNA, the CDR3 is TGTGCCAGCAGCCAGGGAAACACAGATACGCAGTATTTT.

This clone has only a few counts. The chain carries TRBV3-1 (or the pseudogene TRBV3-2) and TRBJ2-7; D is ambiguous. Trimming cost V 3 bases and J 5 bases, with 8 bases left between them. Germline V gene sequence: CDR1 LGHDT, CDR2 YNNKEL (reference sequence). This CDR3 has 12 residues. CDR3 nucleotide sequence: TGTGCCAGCAGCCAGGTAACCCACGAGCAGTACTTC. This gives the protein CASSQVTHEQYF.

This clone is medium-sized within its sample. V usage is TRBV6-5 and J usage is TRBJ1-6; 7 nucleotides match TRBD1. Germline CDR1 and CDR2: MNHEY and SVGAGI. The CDR3 length is 14 residues. J lost 14 bases, V lost 6 bases, and 13 bases had no gene match. CDR3 sequence reads: CASRHRQGYGSLHF. The CDR3 DNA follows: TGTGCCAGCAGACATCGACAGGGTTATGGATCCCTCCACTTT.

The chain joins TRBV3-1 (or the pseudogene TRBV3-2) to TRBJ2-1, with TRBD1 as a possible D gene (5 bases). Trimming removed 0 bases at V and 8 bases at J, with 11 bases between. This CDR3 spans 14 amino acids. Germline values: CDR1 LGHDT, CDR2 YNNKEL (reference sequence). CDR3 sequence reads: CASSQEGVLHEQFF. Here the CDR3 DNA reads TGTGCCAGCAGCCAAGAAGGGGTCCTTCATGAGCAGTTCTTC.

The rearrangement uses TRBV12-3 or TRBV12-4 and TRBJ2-3; the D is unclear. The CDR3 totals 12 residues. Deletions cut 4 bases from V and 0 bases from J, with 2 bases between. The CDR3 sequence: CASSSSTDTQYF. The DNA of the CDR3 is TGTGCCAGCAGTTCAAGCACAGATACGCAGTATTTT.

The chain recombines TRBV11-2 with TRBJ2-7; 7 bases are a match to TRBD1. Trimming at V came to 7 bases and at J to 5 bases, leaving 8 bases not matched to a gene. The CDR3 is made up of 13 amino acids. From germline, CDR1 is SGHAT and CDR2 FQNNGV. CDR3 loop: CASTQGVFNEQYF. The CDR3 nucleotides are TGTGCCAGCACCCAGGGGGTTTTCAACGAGCAGTACTTC.

This chain connects TRBV7-3 to TRBJ1-1, with a possible D match to TRBD1 (5 bases). The V end lost 5 bases, the J end lost 1 base, and 23 bases lay between the germline ends. The CDR3 runs 18 residues. Germline-derived CDR1 and CDR2 are SGHTA and FQGTGA. The DNA of the CDR3 is TGTGCCAGCAGCCCCACGGGGGAGGGACCAGATGAGAACACTGAAGCTTTCTTT. Translated: CASSPTGEGPDENTEAFF.

The chain uses TRBV7-3 and TRBJ2-1, with no clear D. This CDR3 region has 17 residues. Germline CDR1 reads SGHTA; CDR2 reads FQGTGA. Trimming took off 1 base at V and 7 bases at J, with 20 bases between the two ends. The DNA of the CDR3 is TGTGCCAGCAGCTTAAGTACGCCCCGGGCAGGCAATAATGAGCAGTTCTTC. Encoded protein: CASSLSTPRAGNNEQFF.

V usage is TRBV3-1 (or the pseudogene TRBV3-2) and J usage is TRBJ2-3; maybe TRBD2 (5 bases). The CDR3 contains 14 residues. Germline CDR1 LGHDT, CDR2 YNNKEL (reference sequence). V lost 1 base to trimming and J lost 4 bases, with 9 bases between them. This CDR3 is CASSQGGVADTQYF. The CDR3 bases are TGTGCCAGCAGCCAAGGGGGAGTGGCAGATACGCAGTATTTT.

The chain is built from TRBV29-1 and TRBJ1-1; D call uncertain. The CDR3 is 13 residues long. The germline V and J ends were trimmed by 6 bases and 7 bases, with 18 bases remaining between them. Germline lookup yields CDR1 SQVTM and CDR2 ANQGSEA. DNA for the CDR3: TGCAGCGTCCAGGAGGCAGGCCCCTATGAAGCTTTCTTT. Translation gives CSVQEAGPYEAFF.

The V and J genes are TRBV19 and TRBJ2-3; D gene unclear. V was clipped by 5 bases and J by 0 bases, with 12 bases between them. CDR1 and CDR2 from the germline V gene are LNHDA and SQIVND (reference sequence). The CDR3 spans 15 residues. CDR3 DNA sequence: TGTGCCAGTAGTCCACGGATCCCTAGCACAGATACGCAGTATTTT. Its protein product is CASSPRIPSTDTQYF.